The clone carrying this TCR beta chain was picked up one time. Antigen: not known. The source of the sample is a study of cytomegalovirus exposure and HLA in healthy donors. Regarding the study as a whole: Of the V segments, some could not be distinguished, including TRBV6-2 and TRBV6-3, and were excluded. The authors enumerated some 160 TCR beta chains as linked to cytomegalovirus. Earlier analysis found most TCR beta V segments productive about 87% or about 30% of the time. In vitro, a few CMV-associated chains proved specific for CMV antigens.

Primers for the PCR totalled 60 Vbeta and 13 Jbeta. Libraries were prepared by immunoSEQ multiplex PCR; TCRdb keeps only in-frame clonotypes and omits some of them. The sample consists of 180,000 or so clones, around 80% of them appearing once. The V gene end was trimmed by 7 bases and the J gene end by 5 bases; junction bases not matched to a gene: 11. Germline V gene data show CDR1 as MDHEN and CDR2 as SYDVKM. This CDR3 is 15 amino acids long. The source material was PBMCs. The sequence came from a young woman in good health and CMV-seropositive. The chain couples TRBV28 to TRBJ2-3; 8 bases line up with TRBD2. CDR3 coding DNA: TGTGCCAGCACGACCCCGGGGGGGGCCGGAGATACGCAGTATTTT. It specifies CASTTPGGAGDTQYF.